Listed here are 8 T cell receptor beta chains from one sample, sequenced in a study of blood T cells in healthy people across ages. It was with a sample-barcoded 5' primer and a J-beta primer mix that a second PCR of about 6 to 12 cycles was run. TCRdb used MiXCR to reprocess the 5' RACE reads, holding one entry per CDR3 protein. The data hold about 1.1 million distinct CDR3 sequences, with 30% to 40% observed a single time. Sequenced sample: blood. These receptors originate from a young man in good health.

V and J are TRBV18 and TRBJ2-7; D is tentatively TRBD1 or TRBD2 (7 bases each). The length of the CDR3 is 14 residues. The germline V gene has CDR1 KGHSH and CDR2 LQKENI. Trimming pared 6 bases from V and 3 bases from J, leaving 15 bases between. CDR3 bases: TGTGCCAGCTCGGCAGGGGGGGCCTTCTACGAGCAGTACTTC. It is translated as CASSAGGAFYEQYF.

The sample holds a few counts of this clonotype. The V and J genes are TRBV6-1 and TRBJ2-1, with D perhaps assigned TRBD1 or TRBD2 (6 bases each). Trimming stripped 6 bases from V and 0 bases from J, with 18 bases between. Per germline, CDR1 MNHNS and CDR2 SASEGT. The length of the CDR3 is 17 residues. CDR3 nucleotide sequence: TGTGCCAGCAGGAGTGGAGGGGGTGGCTCCTCCTACAATGAGCAGTTCTTC. Its protein product is CASRSGGGGSSYNEQFF.

DNA of the CDR3: TGTGCCAGCAGTTTAGGGACAGTAAAAAAACTGTTTTTT. This codes for CASSLGTVKKLFF. The chain joins TRBV12-3 or TRBV12-4 to TRBJ1-4; possibly TRBD1 for D (6 bases). CDR3 length: 13 residues. V lost 1 base and J 9 bases, leaving 9 bases between the germline ends.

This sequence joins TRBV7-2 and TRBJ2-2; D uncertain. Germline values: CDR1 SGHTA, CDR2 FQGNSA. This CDR3 has 14 residues. Trimming shortened V by 1 base and J by 5 bases, and 8 bases separated the two germline ends. CDR3: CASSLVYVTGELFF. The CDR3 DNA reads as TGTGCCAGCAGCTTAGTGTACGTTACCGGGGAGCTGTTTTTT.

The genes are TRBV6-5 and TRBJ1-1, with D possibly matching TRBD1 (5 bases). Germline V lookup: CDR1 MNHEY, CDR2 SVGAGI. The CDR3 runs 16 residues. Trimming took off 0 bases at V and 4 bases at J, with 15 bases between the two ends. This CDR3 is CASSYSYLGTRTEAFF. The CDR3 DNA reads as TGTGCCAGCAGTTACTCGTACCTTGGGACCCGCACTGAAGCTTTCTTT.

This clonotype appeared a few times. This rearrangement joins TRBV12-3 or TRBV12-4 to TRBJ1-1, with 7 bases matching TRBD1. The CDR3 is 16 residues long. The ends lost 2 bases at V and 1 base at J; junction bases unmatched: 7. The CDR3: CASSLRGRGQNTEAFF. CDR3 sequence (DNA): TGTGCCAGCAGTTTACGCGGTAGGGGGCAGAACACTGAAGCTTTCTTT.

The V and J genes are TRBV9 and TRBJ2-3; D possibly corresponds to TRBD2 (5 bases). CDR1 and CDR2 from the germline V gene are SGDLS and YYNGEE. The CDR3 is 14 residues long. Deletions cut 3 bases from V and 6 bases from J, with 14 bases between. This CDR3 reads CASSGGSGRDTQYF. The CDR3 coding sequence is TGTGCCAGCAGCGGAGGCAGCGGTCGGGATACGCAGTATTTT.

A word on this clonotype: A much larger clone lies a single base off, so this may be a read error. The chain joins TRBV2 to TRBJ1-2; D is unresolved. This CDR3 comprises 13 residues. Per the germline V gene, CDR1 is SNHLY and CDR2 is FYNNEI. The CDR3 DNA follows: TGTGCCGGCAGTCCGGACGGTCGAGTCGGCTACACCTTC. Amino acids: CAGSPDGRVGYTF.